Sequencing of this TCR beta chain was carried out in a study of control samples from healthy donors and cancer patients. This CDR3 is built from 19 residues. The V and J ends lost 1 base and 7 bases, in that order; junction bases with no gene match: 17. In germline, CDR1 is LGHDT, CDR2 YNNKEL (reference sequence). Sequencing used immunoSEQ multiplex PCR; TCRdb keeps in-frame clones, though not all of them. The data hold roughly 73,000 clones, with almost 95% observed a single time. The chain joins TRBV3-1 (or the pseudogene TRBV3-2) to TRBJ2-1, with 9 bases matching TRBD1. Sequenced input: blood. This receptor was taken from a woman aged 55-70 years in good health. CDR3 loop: CASSQVLKPGQGRPNEQFF. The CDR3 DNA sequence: TGTGCCAGCAGCCAAGTCTTAAAGCCGGGACAGGGTCGTCCTAATGAGCAGTTCTTC.